The rows below give T cell receptor beta chains drawn from one sample of a study of CD8 T cells in ankylosing spondylitis. TCRdb re-called the 5' RACE reads through MiXCR, storing one row per CDR3 protein. The sample includes 800,000 to 900,000 distinct CDR3 sequences, roughly 12% of them seen just once. What was sequenced was blood, either unsorted or a sorted T cell fraction (not recorded which). These receptors were obtained from a male donor with ankylosing spondylitis. Both conserved end residues are part of each CDR3.

v_gene: TRBV11-2
CDR3aa: CASSLGRRENTEAFF

v_gene: TRBV12-3/TRBV12-4
CDR3aa: CASSLSRRVTDTQYF

v_gene: TRBV20-1
CDR3aa: CSARDARSGNTIYF

v_gene: TRBV5-4
CDR3aa: CASSLAVASTDTQYF

v_gene: TRBV11-2
CDR3aa: CASSLGGGRTGVPDTQYF

v_gene: TRBV29-1
CDR3aa: CSVERPDPNEKLFF

v_gene: TRBV6-2/TRBV6-3
CDR3aa: CASSYSGRPFPNTGELFF

v_gene: TRBV12-3/TRBV12-4
CDR3aa: CATTLGQGRADTQYF

v_gene: TRBV20-1
CDR3aa: CSASNRRGEKLFF

v_gene: TRBV7-2
CDR3aa: CASSLGQGVFQPQHF

v_gene: TRBV3-1
CDR3aa: CASSQINTEAFF

v_gene: TRBV20-1
CDR3aa: CSAPEGTYTDTQYF

v_gene: TRBV9
CDR3aa: CASSRDAREPPLHF

v_gene: TRBV24-1
CDR3aa: CATSEYRSGNTGELFF

v_gene: TRBV20-1
CDR3aa: CSAPQGAGSWDTIYF

v_gene: TRBV20-1
CDR3aa: CSARSGSASEKLFF

v_gene: TRBV5-1
CDR3aa: CASSFSGSDTQYF

v_gene: TRBV6-5
CDR3aa: CASSSDRGKVHEQYF

v_gene: TRBV28
CDR3aa: CASSWARRNTGELFF

v_gene: TRBV6-5
CDR3aa: CASGVRTYEQYF

v_gene: TRBV6-1
CDR3aa: CASNEVQGWTDTQYF

v_gene: TRBV10-3
CDR3aa: CAISELAGPEREQFF

v_gene: TRBV12-3/TRBV12-4
CDR3aa: CASSSRDSSYEQYF

v_gene: TRBV6-4
CDR3aa: CASHEIPRTGQYF

v_gene: TRBV18
CDR3aa: CASSPIQLQGNSPLHF

v_gene: TRBV18
CDR3aa: CASSPWTSGSRLGAGGSYNEQFF

v_gene: TRBV5-1
CDR3aa: CASSLPREGDEQFF

v_gene: TRBV29-1
CDR3aa: CSVPGRLGFSYTF

v_gene: TRBV6-2/TRBV6-3
CDR3aa: CASSYSSADTQYF

v_gene: TRBV18
CDR3aa: CASSPWTGHSSGANVLTF

v_gene: TRBV9
CDR3aa: CASSPRRGQETQYF

v_gene: TRBV29-1
CDR3aa: CSVLGDAGPQETQYF

v_gene: TRBV5-5
CDR3aa: CASSSFTVNTEAFF

v_gene: TRBV6-1
CDR3aa: CASRSGSLRTGELFF

v_gene: TRBV9
CDR3aa: CASSGRQSYTDTQYF

v_gene: TRBV6-5
CDR3aa: CASSSWTQQQETQYF

v_gene: TRBV5-1
CDR3aa: CASSNGPFLSYEQYF